Each of the 13 T cell receptor beta chains below was sequenced from the same sample in a study of T-cell reconstitution after alpha-beta-depleted transplantation in children (dated by TCRdb to 2016 to 2018). Library creation used PCR. TCRdb records Illumina HiSeq 2500 as the sequencer. TCR libraries were prepared with molecular barcoding, using unique molecular identifiers to normalize TCRbeta repertoire quantification. The raw public data were reprocessed by TCRdb itself: fastp quality trimming at Q25, MiXCR clonotype calling, in-frame beta chains only. Duplicate CDR3 protein sequences are folded into a single record with the most common DNA and genes. Present in this sample are about 640,000 distinct CDR3 sequences, 16% of which were seen just once. The top ten constitute 1.1% of the sample. The sequencing here drew on PBMCs from the stem cell graft donor, taken from the stem cell graft. The source of these receptors is a human donor who donated a stem cell graft to a child with acute myeloid leukemia.

This clonotype was found many times. The chain joins TRBV12-5 to TRBJ2-1; D is possibly TRBD2 (6 bases). The germline V and J ends were trimmed by 5 bases and 10 bases, with 18 bases remaining between them. Per germline, CDR1 LGHNT and CDR2 FRNRAP. The CDR3 loop spans 14 amino acids. CDR3 residues: CASGPQGGPKEQFF. The CDR3 DNA reads as TGTGCTAGTGGTCCACAAGGAGGGCCTAAGGAGCAGTTCTTC.

This clonotype has more than one count but fewer than ten. V is TRBV7-9 and J is TRBJ2-7, with D unresolved. This CDR3 has 15 amino acids. Germline values: CDR1 SEHNR, CDR2 FQNEAQ (reference sequence). Trimming pared 6 bases from V and 6 bases from J, leaving 21 bases between. The CDR3 bases are TGTGCCAGCAGTTTGCCCGGGCTAGACAATAGCGAGCAGTACGTC. Protein: CASSLPGLDNSEQYV.

CDR3 nucleotides: TGTGCCAGCAGTGACGCCGGGGGGGCCCTCTATGGCTACACCTTC. This encodes CASSDAGGALYGYTF. The chain carries TRBV25-1 and TRBJ1-2, with D possibly TRBD1 on 6 matching bases. CDR1 and CDR2 (germline): MGHDK, SYGVNS. The CDR3 is 15 residues long. The V gene lost 3 bases and the J gene lost 4 bases, with 15 bases spanning the gap.

This clonotype was counted between two and nine times. The genes are TRBV2 and TRBJ2-7; possible D gene TRBD1, 5 bases. Germline assignment: CDR1 SNHLY and CDR2 FYNNEI. The CDR3 has 14 residues. Trimming cost V 4 bases and J 3 bases, with 13 bases left between them. The CDR3 here is CASSVQGSGYEQYF. In nucleotides, the CDR3 is TGTGCCAGCAGTGTTCAGGGATCGGGCTACGAGCAGTACTTC.

The chain links TRBV4-3 to TRBJ2-3; TRBD2 agrees at 8 bases. The CDR3 sequence is 15 residues long. With 4 bases clipped from V and 4 bases from J, the junction kept 7 bases outside the gene matches. The germline gives CDR1 LGHNA, CDR2 YSLEER. The CDR3 region has the DNA TGCGCCAGCAGCCCCCGCAGCGGGGGTCCAGATACGCAGTATTTT. It translates to CASSPRSGGPDTQYF.

The chain is built from TRBV10-3 and TRBJ1-1; 8 bases are shared with TRBD1. Looked up from germline, CDR1 is ENHRY and CDR2 is SYGVKD. This CDR3 contains 17 residues. Trimming took 4 bases from V and 0 from J; bases not matched to a gene: 10. The CDR3 DNA follows: TGTGCCATCAGTGGGACAGCCTTGGGACAGGTGAACACTGAAGCTTTCTTT. It yields the protein CAISGTALGQVNTEAFF.

This clonotype showed up many times. The rearrangement uses TRBV20-1 and TRBJ1-4; weak D call: TRBD1 (5 bases). The CDR3 is 13 residues long. Trimming removed 3 bases from V and 4 bases from J, with 9 bases in between. CDR1 and CDR2 (germline): DFQATT, SNEGSKA (reference sequence). This CDR3 reads CSARNRFNEKLFF. The CDR3 region has the DNA TGCAGTGCTAGGAACAGGTTTAATGAAAAACTGTTTTTT.

In its sample, this clonotype was seen many times. The chain uses TRBV12-3 or TRBV12-4 and TRBJ2-7; no definite D call. The CDR3 runs to 12 residues. V gave up 7 bases and J gave up 6 bases, with 13 bases separating them. In nucleotides, the CDR3 is TGTGCCAGCATAGGTAATTCGGTCGAGCAGTACTTC. It translates to CASIGNSVEQYF.

This chain uses TRBV7-2 with TRBJ2-7; D possibly uses TRBD1 or TRBD2 (6 bases each). Germline lookup yields CDR1 SGHTA and CDR2 FQGNSA. The germline V and J ends were trimmed by 2 bases and 5 bases, with 22 bases remaining between them. This CDR3 is built from 17 residues. The DNA for the CDR3 is TGTGCCAGCAGCTTATATAGGGGGAGGCAAGGACCCGACGAGCAGTACTTC. This translates into CASSLYRGRQGPDEQYF.

This clonotype was seen a few times. The chain couples TRBV6-5 to TRBJ1-2, with D tentatively TRBD1 (6 bases). Germline V gene lookup returns CDR1 MNHEY and CDR2 SVGAGI. V was pared by 0 bases and J by 4 bases, with 12 bases between. The CDR3 is 15 residues long. Written as DNA, the CDR3 is TGTGCCAGCAGTTACTCGAACAGGGCAAGCTATGGCTACACCTTC. This translates into CASSYSNRASYGYTF.

The rearrangement links TRBV6-2 or TRBV6-3 to TRBJ2-5, with D possibly matching TRBD1 (6 bases). Trimming took off 6 bases at V and 2 bases at J, with 16 bases between the two ends. The CDR3 has 15 residues. Germline CDR1 MNHEY, CDR2 SVGEGT. The CDR3 DNA follows: TGTGCCAGCAGCTCTCCGGGACATGAGCAAGAGACCCAGTACTTC. This sequence encodes CASSSPGHEQETQYF.

The J gene is TRBJ1-4, the V gene TRBV4-3; 10 bases align to TRBD1. CDR1 and CDR2 (germline): LGHNA, YSLEER. The CDR3 covers 16 residues. The ends lost 0 bases at V and 7 bases at J; junction bases unmatched: 5. CDR3 residues: CASSQDFGQGGEKLFF. The CDR3 DNA reads TGCGCCAGCAGCCAAGATTTTGGACAGGGGGGTGAAAAACTGTTTTTT.

This clonotype was detected only a few times. The chain is built from TRBV21-1 and TRBJ1-1; the table calls TRBD1, which could not be checked here. TRBV21-1 is reported as a pseudogene. This CDR3 is built from 13 residues. The CDR3 sequence is CASSNSSGDEAFF. CDR3 sequence (DNA): TGTGCCAGCAGCAACTCTTCCGGGGATGAAGCTTTCTTT.